The rows below give T cell receptor beta chains drawn from one sample of a study of identical twins. TCRdb processed the 5' RACE reads anew with MiXCR; each CDR3 protein has one entry. The data contain 150,000 or so distinct CDR3 sequences, under 4.5% of them singletons. The sequencing sample was made of memory T cells sorted from blood. The receptors come from a man aged 18 to 35 in good health. Both conserved end residues are part of each CDR3.

V: TRBV4-2; J: TRBJ2-5; CDR3: CASSQGLAGALETQYF
V: TRBV5-1; J: TRBJ2-7; CDR3: CASSAGTDGEQYF
V: TRBV12-3/TRBV12-4; J: TRBJ2-1; CDR3: CASKTGRIRNEQFF
V: TRBV10-3; J: TRBJ2-1; CDR3: CAISERGGNEQFF
V: TRBV12-3/TRBV12-4; J: TRBJ2-7; CDR3: CASTLGLINYEQYF
V: TRBV7-9; J: TRBJ1-1; CDR3: CASSPWTGRTEAFF
V: TRBV10-3; J: TRBJ1-1; CDR3: CAISENEGTEAFF
V: TRBV28; J: TRBJ2-7; CDR3: CASGPPAYEQYF
V: TRBV7-2; J: TRBJ1-2; CDR3: CASSLKATADYGYTF
V: TRBV27; J: TRBJ2-3; CDR3: CASSSFLRTDTQYF
V: TRBV9; J: TRBJ2-6; CDR3: CASSVEPSSGANVLTF
V: TRBV7-8; J: TRBJ2-5; CDR3: CASSRTGGAAGVIETQYF
V: TRBV11-2; J: TRBJ2-1; CDR3: CASSPRPGLSYNEQFF
V: TRBV12-3/TRBV12-4; J: TRBJ2-1; CDR3: CASRLDTGSPYNEQFF
V: TRBV20-1; J: TRBJ2-5; CDR3: CSAGPPSGVQETQYF
V: TRBV5-1; J: TRBJ2-1; CDR3: CASKAGGSYNEQFF
V: TRBV6-1; J: TRBJ1-5; CDR3: CASSPILVGGNQPQHF
V: TRBV5-6; J: TRBJ2-2; CDR3: CASSGVSVAGELFF
V: TRBV20-1; J: TRBJ1-5; CDR3: CSAINPGQLNQPQHF
V: TRBV12-3/TRBV12-4; J: TRBJ2-7; CDR3: CASSPRTSGRVREQYF
V: TRBV11-2; J: TRBJ2-5; CDR3: CASSLALRRETQYF
V: TRBV10-1; J: TRBJ2-1; CDR3: CASSGGVSDEQFF
V: TRBV4-3; J: TRBJ2-5; CDR3: CASSPTPQETQYF
V: TRBV7-9; J: TRBJ1-5; CDR3: CASSQDRGLRGAQHF
V: TRBV2; J: TRBJ1-1; CDR3: CASIGNRDLDMNTEAFF
V: TRBV20-1; J: TRBJ2-1; CDR3: CSARRTDNEQFF
V: TRBV5-6; J: TRBJ1-2; CDR3: CASSPTPGQRTGYTF
V: TRBV7-2; J: TRBJ2-1; CDR3: CASTLGTLREQFF
V: TRBV30; J: TRBJ2-7; CDR3: CAWKGPGQLYEQYF
V: TRBV20-1; J: TRBJ2-3; CDR3: CSASPLAGFTDTQYF
V: TRBV28; J: TRBJ2-1; CDR3: CASSLKVQVYNEQFF
V: TRBV18; J: TRBJ2-4; CDR3: CASSPAIAKNIQYF
V: TRBV4-2; J: TRBJ2-3; CDR3: CASSQGTGLEDTQYF
V: TRBV24-1; J: TRBJ1-5; CDR3: CATSTGSNQPQHF
V: TRBV11-2; J: TRBJ2-3; CDR3: CASSLRPRNRIQDTQYF
V: TRBV5-1; J: TRBJ1-2; CDR3: CASSPISPDYGYTF
V: TRBV20-1; J: TRBJ2-4; CDR3: CSAIYTSGRSDIQYF
V: TRBV12-3/TRBV12-4; J: TRBJ1-1; CDR3: CASSWDPGNTEAFF
V: TRBV5-8; J: TRBJ2-7; CDR3: CASKETGDVYEQYF
V: TRBV6-1; J: TRBJ2-3; CDR3: CASSAGQGVFDTQYF
V: TRBV5-1; J: TRBJ1-2; CDR3: CASSSDGSYGYTF
V: TRBV12-3/TRBV12-4; J: TRBJ2-3; CDR3: CASSLGGLDPDTQYF
V: TRBV4-3; J: TRBJ1-6; CDR3: CASSREPGQGLSSPLHF
V: TRBV12-3/TRBV12-4; J: TRBJ1-1; CDR3: CASSVIQGTEAFF
V: TRBV24-1; J: TRBJ2-3; CDR3: CATSDLQGTHIAQYF